The source of this TCR beta chain is a study of T cells in Graves' hyperthyroidism and ophthalmopathy. On the study more broadly: Specimen type is peripheral blood, collected at initial diagnosis prior to any treatment.

Authors of the study amplified TCR beta CDR3 regions from RNA transcripts. The HTBI primer set drove a first-round RT-PCR of the TCR CDR3. TCRdb passed the multiplex PCR reads through MiXCR, listing each CDR3 protein once. The repertoire consists of about 610,000 distinct CDR3 sequences, with approximately 16% occurring once and the leading ten covering approximately 3.5%. This clonotype was counted a few times. The antigen is undetermined. J gave up 2 bases and V 4 bases, and 1 base lay outside the gene matches. The germline V gene has CDR1 SGHAT and CDR2 FQNNGV. The CDR3 consists of 13 residues. Whole-study findings and limits: Blood also contained most expanded thyroid clonotypes above 0.001.

The sequence came from a woman in her thirties or forties with Graves' ophthalmopathy. This chain links TRBV11-2 with TRBJ2-5; 7 nucleotides line up with TRBD1. The sample was blood. The CDR3 sequence: CASSWGQQETQYF. The CDR3 DNA sequence: TGTGCCAGCAGCTGGGGACAGCAAGAGACCCAGTACTTC.